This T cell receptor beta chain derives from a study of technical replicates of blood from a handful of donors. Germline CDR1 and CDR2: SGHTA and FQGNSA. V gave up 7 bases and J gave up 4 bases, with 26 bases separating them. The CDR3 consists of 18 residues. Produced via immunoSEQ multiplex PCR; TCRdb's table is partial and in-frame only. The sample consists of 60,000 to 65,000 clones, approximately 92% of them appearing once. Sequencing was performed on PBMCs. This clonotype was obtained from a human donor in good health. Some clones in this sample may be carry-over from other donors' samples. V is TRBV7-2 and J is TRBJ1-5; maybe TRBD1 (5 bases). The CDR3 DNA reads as TGTGCCAGCACCGCTCTCGGGGCCGGGACTGGGTCGAATCAGCCCCAGCATTTT. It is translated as CASTALGAGTGSNQPQHF. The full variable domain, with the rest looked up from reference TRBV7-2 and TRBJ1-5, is GAGVSQSPSNKVTEKGKDVELRCDPISGHTALYWYRQSLGQGLEFLIYFQGNSAPDKSGLPSDRFSAERTGGSVSTLTIQRTQQEDSAVYLCASTALGAGTGSNQPQHFGDGTRLSIL.